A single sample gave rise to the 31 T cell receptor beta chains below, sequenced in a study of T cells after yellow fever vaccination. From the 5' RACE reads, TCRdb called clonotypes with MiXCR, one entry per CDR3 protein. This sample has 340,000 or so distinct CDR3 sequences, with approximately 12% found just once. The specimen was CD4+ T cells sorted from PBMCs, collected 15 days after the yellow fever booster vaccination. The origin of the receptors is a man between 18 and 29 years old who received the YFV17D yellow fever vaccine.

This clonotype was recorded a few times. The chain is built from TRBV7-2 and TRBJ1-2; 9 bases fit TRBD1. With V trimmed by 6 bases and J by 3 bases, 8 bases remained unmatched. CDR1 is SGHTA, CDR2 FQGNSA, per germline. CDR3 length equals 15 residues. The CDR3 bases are TGTGCCAGCAGTCGGGACAGGGATGCCCACTATGGCTACACCTTC. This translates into CASSRDRDAHYGYTF.

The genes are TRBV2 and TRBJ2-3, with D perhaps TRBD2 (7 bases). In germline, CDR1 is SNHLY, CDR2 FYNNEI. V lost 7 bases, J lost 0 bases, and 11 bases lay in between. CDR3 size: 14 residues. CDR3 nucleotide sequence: TGTGCCAGCATCGCGGGGGCTAGCACAGATACGCAGTATTTT. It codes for CASIAGASTDTQYF.

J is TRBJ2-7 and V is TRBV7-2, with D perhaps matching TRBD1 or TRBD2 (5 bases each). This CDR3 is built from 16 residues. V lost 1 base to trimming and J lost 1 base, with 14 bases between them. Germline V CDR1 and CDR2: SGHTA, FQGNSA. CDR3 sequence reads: CASSLGGGPISYEQYF. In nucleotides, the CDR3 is TGTGCCAGCAGCTTAGGGGGCGGGCCCATATCCTACGAGCAGTACTTC.

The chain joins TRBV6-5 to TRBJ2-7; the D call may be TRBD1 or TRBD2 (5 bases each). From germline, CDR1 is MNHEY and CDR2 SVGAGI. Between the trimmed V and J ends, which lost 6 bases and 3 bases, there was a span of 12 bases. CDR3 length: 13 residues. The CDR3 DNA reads TGTGCCAGCAGGCCAACGGGGCTCTACGAGCAGTACTTC. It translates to CASRPTGLYEQYF.

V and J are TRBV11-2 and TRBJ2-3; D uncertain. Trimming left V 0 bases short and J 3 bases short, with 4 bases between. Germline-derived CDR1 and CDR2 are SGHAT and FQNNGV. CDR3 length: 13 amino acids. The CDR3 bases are TGTGCCAGCAGCTTAGATCCGACAGATACGCAGTATTTT. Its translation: CASSLDPTDTQYF.

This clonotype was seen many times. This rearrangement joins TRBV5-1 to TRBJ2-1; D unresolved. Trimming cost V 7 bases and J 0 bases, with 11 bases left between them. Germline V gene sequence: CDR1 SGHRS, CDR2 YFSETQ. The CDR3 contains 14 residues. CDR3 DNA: TGCGCCAGCCAGGCCCTGAGCTCCTACAATGAGCAGTTCTTC. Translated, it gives CASQALSSYNEQFF.

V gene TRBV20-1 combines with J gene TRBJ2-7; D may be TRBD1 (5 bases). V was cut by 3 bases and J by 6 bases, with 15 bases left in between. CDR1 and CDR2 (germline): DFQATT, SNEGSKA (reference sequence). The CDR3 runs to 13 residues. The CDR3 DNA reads TGCAGTGCTAGCCCACCAGGGCTCCCCGAGCAGTACTTC. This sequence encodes CSASPPGLPEQYF.

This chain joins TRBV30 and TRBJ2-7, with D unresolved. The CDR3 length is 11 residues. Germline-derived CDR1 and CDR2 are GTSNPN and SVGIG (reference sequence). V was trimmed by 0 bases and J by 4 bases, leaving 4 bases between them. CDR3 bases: TGTGCCTGGAGTGTAACATACGAGCAGTACTTC. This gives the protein CAWSVTYEQYF.

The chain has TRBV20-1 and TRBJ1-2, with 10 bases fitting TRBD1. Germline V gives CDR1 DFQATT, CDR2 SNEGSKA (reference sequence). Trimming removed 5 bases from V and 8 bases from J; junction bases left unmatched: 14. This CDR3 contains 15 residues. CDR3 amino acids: CSAPPSGQGDDGYTF. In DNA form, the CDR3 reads TGCAGTGCTCCTCCCTCCGGACAGGGGGATGACGGCTACACCTTC.

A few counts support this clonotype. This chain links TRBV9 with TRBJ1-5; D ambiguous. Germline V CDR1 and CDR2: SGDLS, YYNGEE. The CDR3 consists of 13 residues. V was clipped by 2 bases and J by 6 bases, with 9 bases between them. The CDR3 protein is CASSVTISQPQHF. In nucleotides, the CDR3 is TGTGCCAGCAGCGTCACCATTTCTCAGCCCCAGCATTTT. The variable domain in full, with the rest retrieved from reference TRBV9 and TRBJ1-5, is DSGVTQTPKHLITATGQRVTLRCSPRSGDLSVYWYQQSLDQGLQFLIQYYNGEERAKGNILERFSAQQFPDLHSELNLSSLELGDSALYFCASSVTISQPQHFGDGTRLSIL.

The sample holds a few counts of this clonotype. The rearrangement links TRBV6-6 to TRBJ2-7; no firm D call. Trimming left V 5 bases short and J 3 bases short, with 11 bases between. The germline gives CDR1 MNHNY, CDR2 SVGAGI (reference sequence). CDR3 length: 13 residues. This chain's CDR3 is CASSRLQNYEQYF. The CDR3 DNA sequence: TGTGCCAGCAGTCGGCTACAGAACTACGAGCAGTACTTC.

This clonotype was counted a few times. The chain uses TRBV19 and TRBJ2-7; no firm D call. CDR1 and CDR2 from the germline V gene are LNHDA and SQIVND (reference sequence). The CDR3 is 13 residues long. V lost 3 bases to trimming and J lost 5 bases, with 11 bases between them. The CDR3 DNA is TGTGCCAGTAGTATGTCCAGGTCCCACGAGCAGTACTTC. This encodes CASSMSRSHEQYF.

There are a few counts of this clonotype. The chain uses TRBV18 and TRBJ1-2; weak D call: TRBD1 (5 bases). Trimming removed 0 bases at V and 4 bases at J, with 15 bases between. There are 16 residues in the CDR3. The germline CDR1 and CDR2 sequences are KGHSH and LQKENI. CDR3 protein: CASSPPSLDSPYGYTF. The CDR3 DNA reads TGTGCCAGCTCACCACCGTCCCTCGACAGCCCCTATGGCTACACCTTC.

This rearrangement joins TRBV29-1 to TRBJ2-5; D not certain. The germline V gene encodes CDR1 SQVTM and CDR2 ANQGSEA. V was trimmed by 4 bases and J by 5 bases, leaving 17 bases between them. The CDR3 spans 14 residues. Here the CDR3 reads CSVAPQLSGETQYF. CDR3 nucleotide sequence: TGCAGCGTTGCCCCCCAGCTTTCCGGGGAGACCCAGTACTTC.

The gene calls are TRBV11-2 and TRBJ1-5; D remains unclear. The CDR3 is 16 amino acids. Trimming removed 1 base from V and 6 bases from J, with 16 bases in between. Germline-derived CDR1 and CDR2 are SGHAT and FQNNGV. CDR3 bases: TGTGCCAGCAGCTTAGGCAGCTCGGCCCACGGTCAGCCCCAGCATTTT. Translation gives CASSLGSSAHGQPQHF.

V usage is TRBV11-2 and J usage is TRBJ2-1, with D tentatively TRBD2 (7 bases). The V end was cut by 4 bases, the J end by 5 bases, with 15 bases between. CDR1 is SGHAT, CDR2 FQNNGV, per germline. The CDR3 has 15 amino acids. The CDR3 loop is CASSSVRGGNNEQFF. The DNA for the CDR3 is TGTGCCAGCAGCTCCGTGAGGGGGGGTAACAATGAGCAGTTCTTC. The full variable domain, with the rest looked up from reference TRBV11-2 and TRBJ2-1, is EAGVAQSPRYKIIEKRQSVAFWCNPISGHATLYWYQQILGQGPKLLIQFQNNGVVDDSQLPKDRFSAERLKGVDSTLKIQPAKLEDSAVYLCASSSVRGGNNEQFFGPGTRLTVL.

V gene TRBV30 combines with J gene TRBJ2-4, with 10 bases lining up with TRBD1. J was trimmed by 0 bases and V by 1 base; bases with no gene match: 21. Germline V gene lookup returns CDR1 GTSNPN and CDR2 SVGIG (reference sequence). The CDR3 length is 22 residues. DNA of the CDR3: TGTGCCTGGAGTGCCAGACAGGGGGCTACGGGATCTTTGTTACTAGCCAAAAACATTCAGTACTTC. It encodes CAWSARQGATGSLLLAKNIQYF.

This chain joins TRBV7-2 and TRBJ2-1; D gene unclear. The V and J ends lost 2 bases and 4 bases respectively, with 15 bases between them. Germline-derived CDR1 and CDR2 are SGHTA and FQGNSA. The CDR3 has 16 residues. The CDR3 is CASSLLGLTTYNEQFF. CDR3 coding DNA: TGTGCCAGCAGCTTATTGGGCCTAACGACTTACAATGAGCAGTTCTTC. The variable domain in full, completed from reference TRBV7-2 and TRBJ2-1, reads GAGVSQSPSNKVTEKGKDVELRCDPISGHTALYWYRQSLGQGLEFLIYFQGNSAPDKSGLPSDRFSAERTGGSVSTLTIQRTQQEDSAVYLCASSLLGLTTYNEQFFGPGTRLTVL.

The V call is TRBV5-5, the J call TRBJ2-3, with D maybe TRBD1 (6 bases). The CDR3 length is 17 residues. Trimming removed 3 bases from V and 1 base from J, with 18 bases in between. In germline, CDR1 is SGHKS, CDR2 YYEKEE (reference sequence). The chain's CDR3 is CASSSRPGDAGTDTQYF. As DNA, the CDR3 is TGTGCCAGCAGCTCAAGACCAGGGGACGCTGGCACAGATACGCAGTATTTT.

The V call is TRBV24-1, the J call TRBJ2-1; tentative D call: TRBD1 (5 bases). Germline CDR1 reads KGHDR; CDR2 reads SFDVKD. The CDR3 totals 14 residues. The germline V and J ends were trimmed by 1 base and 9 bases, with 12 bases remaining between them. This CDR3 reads CATSDLRQGGEQFF. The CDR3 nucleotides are TGTGCCACCAGTGATTTAAGGCAGGGTGGTGAGCAGTTCTTC.

As DNA, the CDR3 is TGCAGCGTTCAAGGGCAGGGCAATCAGCCCCAGCATTTT. Protein: CSVQGQGNQPQHF. The chain joins TRBV29-1 to TRBJ1-5; D is ambiguous. This CDR3 has 13 residues. The V and J ends lost 5 bases and 2 bases respectively, with 10 bases between them. The germline V gene encodes CDR1 SQVTM and CDR2 ANQGSEA.

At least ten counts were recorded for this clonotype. The CDR3 sequence: CSVTRQGARETQYF. CDR3 sequence (DNA): TGCAGTGTTACCCGACAGGGGGCGAGGGAGACCCAGTACTTC. The gene calls are TRBV20-1 and TRBJ2-5; 10 bases align to TRBD1. Germline trimming cut 7 bases from V and 5 bases from J; bases unmatched to any gene: 10. The CDR3 has 14 amino acids. The V gene's germline CDR1 is DFQATT and CDR2 SNEGSKA (reference sequence).

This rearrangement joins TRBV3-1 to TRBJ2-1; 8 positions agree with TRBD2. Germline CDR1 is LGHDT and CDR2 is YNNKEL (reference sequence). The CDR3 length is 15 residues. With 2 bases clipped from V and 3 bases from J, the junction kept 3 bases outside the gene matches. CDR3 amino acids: CASSQTGGFYNEQFF. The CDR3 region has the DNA TGTGCCAGCAGCCAAACGGGAGGGTTCTACAATGAGCAGTTCTTC.

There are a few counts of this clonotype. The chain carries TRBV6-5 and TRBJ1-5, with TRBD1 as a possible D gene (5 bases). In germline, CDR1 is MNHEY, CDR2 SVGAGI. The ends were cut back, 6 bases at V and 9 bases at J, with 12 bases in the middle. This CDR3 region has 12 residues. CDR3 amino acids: CASSRDRGPQHF. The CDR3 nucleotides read TGTGCCAGCAGCCGGGACCGGGGGCCCCAGCATTTT.

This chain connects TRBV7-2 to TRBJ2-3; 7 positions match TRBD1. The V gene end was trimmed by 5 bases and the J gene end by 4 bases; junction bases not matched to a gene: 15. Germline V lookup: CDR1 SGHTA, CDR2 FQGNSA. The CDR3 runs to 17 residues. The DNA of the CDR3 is TGTGCCAGCAGCCCAAAGCGGACAGGCGTGAGTGCAGATACGCAGTATTTT. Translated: CASSPKRTGVSADTQYF.

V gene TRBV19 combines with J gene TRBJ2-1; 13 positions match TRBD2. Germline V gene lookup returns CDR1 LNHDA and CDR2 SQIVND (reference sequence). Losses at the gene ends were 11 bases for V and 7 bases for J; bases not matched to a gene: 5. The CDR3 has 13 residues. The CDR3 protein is CARLAGGPNEQFF. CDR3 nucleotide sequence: TGTGCCCGACTAGCGGGGGGCCCGAATGAGCAGTTCTTC.

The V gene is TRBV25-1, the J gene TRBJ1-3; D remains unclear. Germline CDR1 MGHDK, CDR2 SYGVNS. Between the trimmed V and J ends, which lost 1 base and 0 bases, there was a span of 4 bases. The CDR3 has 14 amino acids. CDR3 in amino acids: CASSESTSGNTIYF. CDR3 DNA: TGTGCCAGCAGTGAATCTACCTCTGGAAACACCATATATTTT.

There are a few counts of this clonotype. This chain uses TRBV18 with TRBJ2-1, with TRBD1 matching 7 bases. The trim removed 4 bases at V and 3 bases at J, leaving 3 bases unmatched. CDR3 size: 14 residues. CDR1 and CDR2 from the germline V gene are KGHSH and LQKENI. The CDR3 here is CASSLRTGYNEQFF. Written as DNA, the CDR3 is TGTGCCAGCTCACTAAGGACAGGCTACAATGAGCAGTTCTTC.

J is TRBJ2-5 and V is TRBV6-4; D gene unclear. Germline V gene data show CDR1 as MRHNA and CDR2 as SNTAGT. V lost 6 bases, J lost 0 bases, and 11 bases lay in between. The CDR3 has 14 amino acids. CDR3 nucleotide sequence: TGTGCCAGCAGCCCCAGGCGGTACCAAGAGACCCAGTACTTC. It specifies CASSPRRYQETQYF.

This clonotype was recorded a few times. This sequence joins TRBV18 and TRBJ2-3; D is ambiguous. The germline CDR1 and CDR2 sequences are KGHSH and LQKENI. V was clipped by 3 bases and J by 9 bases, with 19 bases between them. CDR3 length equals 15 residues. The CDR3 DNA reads TGTGCCAGCTCACCCCCGTCCGACGACTCGGGCACGCAGTATTTT. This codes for CASSPPSDDSGTQYF. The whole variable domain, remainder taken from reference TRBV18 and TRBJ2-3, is NAGVMQNPRHLVRRRGQEARLRCSPMKGHSHVYWYRQLPEEGLKFMVYLQKENIIDESGMPKERFSAEFPKEGPSILRIQQVVRGDSAAYFCASSPPSDDSGTQYFGPGTRLTVL.

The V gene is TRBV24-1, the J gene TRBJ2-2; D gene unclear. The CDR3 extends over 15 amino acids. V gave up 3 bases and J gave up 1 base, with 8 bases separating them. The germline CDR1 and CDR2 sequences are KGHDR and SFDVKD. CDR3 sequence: CATSDPRVNTGELFF. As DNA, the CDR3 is TGTGCCACCAGTGATCCGAGAGTGAACACCGGGGAGCTGTTTTTT.